This T cell receptor beta chain was captured in a study of regulatory T cells in long-lasting Graves disease. As for time point: newly diagnosed GD, antithyroid drugs for less than 3 months. PBMC-extracted RNA yielded the TCR library. For TCR beta, libraries came from iRepertoire HTBI primers and Arm-PCR of CDR3 regions. MiXCR was run by TCRdb on the multiplex PCR reads, yielding one entry per CDR3 protein. The repertoire holds about 370,000 distinct CDR3 sequences, with about 16% as singletons. Study-wide results and caveats: New patients shared approximately 1,000 public clonotypes, and persistent patients shared more, with a few thousand. There was favoring of TRBV28, TRBJ1-2 and TRBJ2-5 in persistent disease. Tissue studied was limited to peripheral blood, excluding thyroid tissue.

With respect to this clonotype: Its specificity is unknown.

The CDR3 runs to 16 residues. With 1 base clipped from V and 7 bases from J, the junction kept 6 bases outside the gene matches. In germline, CDR1 is SGHTA, CDR2 FQGNSA. The chain is built from TRBV7-2 and TRBJ2-1; 11 positions agree with TRBD2. This receptor was identified in a female donor with Graves disease. This specimen was peripheral blood mononuclear cells (PBMCs), taken at new diagnosis, from a patient treated with antithyroid drugs. In DNA form, the CDR3 reads TGTGCCAGCAGCTTAGTCATGCTAGCGGGAGGAAATGAGCAGTTCTTC. As protein: CASSLVMLAGGNEQFF.